Ten or more counts support the clone carrying this T cell receptor (beta chain). Antigen specificity is unknown. The observed sequence ends 3 residues before the CDR3 terminus, with the missing tail filled in from the germline J gene. Some clones are missing from TCRdb's copy, which holds only in-frame ones; the method was immunoSEQ multiplex PCR. The table lists 40,000 or so clones, with no singletons. The data belong to a study of T cell clonality in common variable immunodeficiency. Regarding the study as a whole: Fewer deletions and N-nucleotide insertions were reportedly seen in common variable immunodeficiency TCR beta sequences. Shared TCRbeta clones were fewer between CVID subjects than controls.

Per germline, CDR1 DFQATT and CDR2 SNEGSKA (reference sequence). The CDR3 loop spans 15 amino acids. Trimming cost V 5 bases and J 3 bases; bases outside gene matches: 10. Blood samples were heparinized, roughly 4.5 to 8.5 ml per donor. The sequence derives from a person aged 18 to 75 in good health. This chain links TRBV20-1 with TRBJ1-3, with 7 bases matching TRBD1. Sample: peripheral blood mononuclear cells. The CDR3 sequence is CSADSTGRFGNTIYF. Incomplete CDR3 DNA: TGCAGTGCTGATTCGACAGGGAGGTTTGGAAACACC.